The clone carrying this TCR beta chain showed up just once. The antigen remains unidentified. This record comes from a study of glioma-infiltrating T cells after dendritic cell vaccination. The study's findings and limits: Complete blood and tumor specimen sets were limited to few patients.

V shed 5 bases and J shed 2 bases, with 12 bases lying between them. The CDR3 is made up of 13 amino acids. Germline lookup yields CDR1 GTSNPN and CDR2 SVGIG (reference sequence). Time point in this sample: after dendritic cell vaccination, including at tumor progression/relapse. PBMC sampling occurred before vaccination, two weeks after the third dose, and at progression. Data came from immunoSEQ multiplex PCR; TCRdb stores just in-frame clones and leaves some out. The sample consists of under 75,000 clones, 70% to 90% of them appearing once. The material was blood, obtained after dendritic cell vaccination. The rearrangement uses TRBV30 and TRBJ1-1, with D maybe TRBD1 (6 bases). This receptor was identified in a human donor with glioblastoma. The CDR3 region has the DNA TGTGCCTGGGCCGGGACACGCAACACTGAAGCTTTCTTT. Translated, it gives CAWAGTRNTEAFF.